This is a list of T cell receptor beta chains from one sample in a study of OX40 agonist ivuxolimab in advanced cancers. Data came from immunoSEQ multiplex PCR; TCRdb stores just in-frame clones and leaves some out. The sample carries roughly 41,000 clones, around nine tenths recorded once. This specimen was CD4+ or CD8+ T cells sorted from blood, taken in a trial of the OX40 agonist ivuxolimab. Receptor source: an adult with an advanced solid tumor such as melanoma, head and neck, liver or kidney cancer. Both conserved end residues are part of each CDR3. The D gene is left open where the match is weak.

>TRBV6-5|-|TRBJ1-1
CASSQTPGDTEAFF
>TRBV18|TRBD2|TRBJ2-5
CASSPSRGVEQETQYF
>TRBV7-8|-|TRBJ2-1
CASSRGQSKNEQFF
>TRBV6-5|-|TRBJ2-3
CASSSLTSTDTQYF
>TRBV5-6|-|TRBJ2-2
CASSLAAVGHTGELFF
>TRBV7-2|-|TRBJ1-1
CASSREFKGDNTEAFF
>TRBV4-3|TRBD1|TRBJ2-1
CASSPGTGPNEQFF
>TRBV6-5|-|TRBJ1-1
CASSYSENTEAFF
>TRBV13|TRBD1|TRBJ1-1
CASSFPGTGGETEAFF
>TRBV7-2|-|TRBJ1-2
CASRRGAYGYTF
>TRBV9|-|TRBJ2-3
CASSVAGGRDTQYF
>TRBV6-1|-|TRBJ1-5
CASSETGTYSNQPQHF
>TRBV28|TRBD1|TRBJ2-7
CASSLMGQGYEQYF
>TRBV5-1|-|TRBJ2-7
CASSGDERSSYEQYF
>TRBV11-3|-|TRBJ2-1
CASSDSSYNEQFF
>TRBV2|-|TRBJ2-3
CASSEEWGADYTQYF
>TRBV19|-|TRBJ2-7
CASSTDGGQYF